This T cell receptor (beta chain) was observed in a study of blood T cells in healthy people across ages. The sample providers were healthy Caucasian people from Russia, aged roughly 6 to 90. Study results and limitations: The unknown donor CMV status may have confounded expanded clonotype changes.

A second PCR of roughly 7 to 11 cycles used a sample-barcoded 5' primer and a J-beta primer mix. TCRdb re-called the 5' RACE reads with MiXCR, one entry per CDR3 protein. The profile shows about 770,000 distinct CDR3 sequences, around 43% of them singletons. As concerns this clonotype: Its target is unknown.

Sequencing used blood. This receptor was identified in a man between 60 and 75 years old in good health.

The CDR3 region is CASRNLGLYNEQFF. CDR3 in DNA: TGTGCCAGCCGGAACCTCGGACTTTACAATGAGCAGTTCTTC. The chain links TRBV6-5 to TRBJ2-1; D might be TRBD2 (5 bases). The CDR3 is 14 residues long. From germline, CDR1 is MNHEY and CDR2 SVGAGI. V was clipped by 8 bases and J by 4 bases, with 15 bases between them.